These 6 T cell receptor beta chains originate from one sample sequenced in a study of T cells after yellow fever vaccination. TCRdb itself ran the 5' RACE reads through MiXCR, one entry per CDR3 protein. Seen here are some 300,000 distinct CDR3 sequences, approximately 10% observed once, and the top ten hold about 3.7%. Source: CD4+ T cells sorted from PBMCs, taken 5 days after the yellow fever booster vaccination. These receptors all stem from a man between 18 and 35 years old who received the YFV17D yellow fever vaccine.

This clonotype was counted a few times. The V and J genes are TRBV4-2 and TRBJ2-3, with 7 bases aligning to TRBD1. This CDR3 spans 15 amino acids. The J segment lost 4 bases and the V segment lost 1 base, leaving 5 bases of the junction unmatched. Per the germline V gene, CDR1 is LGHNA and CDR2 is YNFKEQ. In nucleotides, the CDR3 is TGTGCCAGCAGCCAAGCTGGAACAGGGGCAGATACGCAGTATTTT. Protein sequence: CASSQAGTGADTQYF.

This chain connects TRBV5-4 to TRBJ2-1; 9 nucleotides agree with TRBD2. The CDR3 extends over 16 amino acids. V dropped 4 bases and J dropped 2; count of bases not matched to a gene: 7. Germline assignment: CDR1 SGHNT and CDR2 YYREEE (reference sequence). The CDR3 here is CASSPAGGSPYNEQFF. The CDR3 DNA reads as TGTGCCAGCAGCCCCGCGGGAGGGTCACCCTACAATGAGCAGTTCTTC. Based on the CDR3 plus reference TRBV5-4 and TRBJ2-1, the full variable domain is ETGVTQSPTHLIKTRGQQVTLRCSSQSGHNTVSWYQQALGQGPQFIFQYYREEENGRGNFPPRFSGLQFPNYSSELNVNALELDDSALYLCASSPAGGSPYNEQFFGPGTRLTVL.

This clonotype was observed a handful of times. The J gene is TRBJ2-1, the V gene TRBV28; perhaps TRBD1 as D (7 bases). V lost 3 bases and J lost 3, with 15 bases in between. CDR3 length: 16 amino acids. CDR1 and CDR2 (germline): MDHEN, SYDVKM. The CDR3: CASSLGRGRFYNEQFF. The CDR3 DNA follows: TGTGCCAGCAGTTTGGGCAGGGGGAGGTTCTACAATGAGCAGTTCTTC.

The table lists this clonotype with a few counts. The rearrangement links TRBV4-3 to TRBJ1-3; perhaps TRBD1 as D (5 bases). Germline V gene data show CDR1 as LGHNA and CDR2 as YSLEER. This CDR3 comprises 14 residues. The V end was cut by 0 bases, the J end by 7 bases, with 10 bases between. The DNA for the CDR3 is TGCGCCAGCAGCCAAGATCGGTGGGGGAACACCATATATTTT. Its protein is CASSQDRWGNTIYF.

This clonotype was observed many times. The chain employs TRBV5-1 and TRBJ1-1; TRBD1 aligns across 7 bases. Trimming cost V 4 bases and J 3 bases; bases outside gene matches: 6. This CDR3 spans 14 amino acids. CDR1 and CDR2 from the germline V gene are SGHRS and YFSETQ. In DNA, the CDR3 is TGCGCCAGCAGCCTTACAGGGGTGGACACTGAAGCTTTCTTT. It codes for CASSLTGVDTEAFF.

V is TRBV23-1 and J is TRBJ2-2, with 7 bases lining up with TRBD2. TRBV23-1 is an ORF, and what it does is uncertain. CDR3 length: 18 residues. The junction had 15 bases not matched to a gene; V was cut back by 2 bases and J by 6 bases. DNA for the CDR3: TGCGCCAGCAGTCAAGTCGTTTTAAGGACTAGATGCCCCGGGGAGCTGTTTTTT. Residues: CASSQVVLRTRCPGELFF.